This T cell receptor beta chain was documented in a study of blood T cell repertoires in COVID-19. About the study: Researchers got acute and convalescent COVID-19 samples from the United States, Italy and Spain.

TCRdb keeps only in-frame clones here, not all; method: immunoSEQ multiplex PCR. The sample carries 200,000 or so clones, 82% recorded once. The source is a woman aged 25 to 45 with acute or convalescent COVID-19. The specimen sequenced was peripheral blood.

CDR3 in amino acids: CASIGRSYNSPLHF. CDR3 nucleotides: TGTGCCAGCATTGGCCGCTCCTATAATTCACCCCTCCACTTT. V and J are TRBV28 and TRBJ1-6, with no clear D. V lost 7 bases and J lost 0, with 7 bases in between. The CDR3 covers 14 residues. Germline CDR1 is MDHEN and CDR2 is SYDVKM.